This TCR beta chain was obtained from a study of post-analysis software for immune sequencing data (dated by TCRdb to about 2015). About the investigation overall: Relapsing-remitting, secondary progressive and progressive-relapsing multiple sclerosis were recorded as disease courses, and subtype annotation was lacking for some patients. A subset of samples was prepared in parallel using single-end sample barcoding, then pooled and co-amplified after Illumina adapter ligation. The patient repertoires were compared against roughly 12 previously published healthy control repertoires obtained from donors aged roughly 6 to 28 years. Overall results and qualifications from the work: Significantly lower normalized Chao1 diversity was found in multiple sclerosis patients than in controls, suggesting substantial peripheral T-cell clonal expansion. The control group was slightly older than the multiple sclerosis patient group. Direct clustering with F measure revealed strong co-clustering of samples prepared in the same batch, which led to a batch-effect correction. A handful of TRBV segments, including TRBV5-6, TRBV5-1 and TRBV20-1, were significantly more frequent in patients than controls.

To demonstrate the VDJtools post-analysis software, TCR beta repertoires were profiled from the peripheral blood of over ten young patients with multiple sclerosis. Multiple sclerosis patients were children and adolescents aged roughly 6 to 17 years. This clonotype has only a few counts. Its antigen has not been determined. Per-base qualities were not stored, and no clone one base away is much larger. Libraries were prepared through PCR. TCRdb shows the sequencer as Illumina HiSeq 2500. To reduce PCR and sequencing biases, unique molecular identifiers were incorporated into the TCR beta cDNA libraries. Roughly 500,000 cDNA molecules were obtained for every 1 to 10 million input T cells, so each molecule roughly corresponded to one T cell. The patient libraries were prepared and sequenced with the same protocol used for the earlier healthy control dataset. Within a given batch, samples were prepared together, multiplexed and sequenced on the same HiSeq lane. The authors processed their data as follows. MIGEC handled the raw barcoded reads, throwing out single-read molecular identifier groups before consensus assembly and CDR3 extraction. Clonotype tables were post-analysed with VDJtools, and diversity was normalized by down-sampling all datasets to the smallest sample size. To correct batch-related cross-sample contamination, repertoire overlap clustering matched CDR3 amino acid sequences but not nucleotide sequences. Using fastp at Q25 and MiXCR, TCRdb reprocessed the public reads and kept productive beta chains. Under each unique CDR3 protein, matching rows form one entry showing the most common genes and DNA. These V and J calls originate from TCRdb's pipeline instead of the authors' own analysis. The sample has fewer than 900,000 distinct CDR3 sequences on record, around 46% of them singletons. 4.9% of the sample lies in the top ten.

Taken from cysteine to phenylalanine, the CDR3 has 14 residues. Only the CDR3 part of the read is kept: 42 bases, read in frame from the first base. Trimming removed 6 bases from V and 1 base from J, leaving 13 bases between the germline ends. The sequence links TRBV12-3 or TRBV12-4 to TRBJ2-7, with TRBD1 perhaps the D gene, on 7 matching bases. The receptor's source is a girl aged 5 to 17 with multiple sclerosis. Sequenced sample: blood. The CDR3 amino acid sequence is: CASSAGQISYEQYF. The DNA sequence is as follows: TGTGCCAGCAGCGCGGGACAGATTTCCTACGAGCAGTACTTC.